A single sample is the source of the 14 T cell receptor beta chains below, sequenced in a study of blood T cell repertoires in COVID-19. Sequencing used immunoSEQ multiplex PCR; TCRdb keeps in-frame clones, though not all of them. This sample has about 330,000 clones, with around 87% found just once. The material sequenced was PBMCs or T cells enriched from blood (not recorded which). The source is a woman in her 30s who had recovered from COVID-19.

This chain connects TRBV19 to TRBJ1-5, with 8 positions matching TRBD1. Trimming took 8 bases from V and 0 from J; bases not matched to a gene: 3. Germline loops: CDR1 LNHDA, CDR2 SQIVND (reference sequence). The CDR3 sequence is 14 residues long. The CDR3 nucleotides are TGTGCCAGTCAAGGACAGGGTAGCAATCAGCCCCAGCATTTT. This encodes CASQGQGSNQPQHF.

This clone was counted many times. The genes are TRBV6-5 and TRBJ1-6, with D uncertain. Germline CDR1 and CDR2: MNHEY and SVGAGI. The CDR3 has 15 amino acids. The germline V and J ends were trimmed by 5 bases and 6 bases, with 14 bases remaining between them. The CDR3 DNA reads TGTGCCAGCAGTAGGACGGGAAGTTTTAATTCACCCCTCCACTTT. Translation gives CASSRTGSFNSPLHF.

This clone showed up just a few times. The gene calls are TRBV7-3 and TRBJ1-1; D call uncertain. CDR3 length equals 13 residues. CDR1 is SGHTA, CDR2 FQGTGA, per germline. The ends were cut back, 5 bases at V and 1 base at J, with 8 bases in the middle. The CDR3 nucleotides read TGTGCCAGCAGCGCGACACCGAACACTGAAGCTTTCTTT. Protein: CASSATPNTEAFF. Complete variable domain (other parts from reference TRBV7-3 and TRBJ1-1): GAGVSQTPSNKVTEKGKYVELRCDPISGHTALYWYRQSLGQGPEFLIYFQGTGAADDSGLPNDRFFAVRPEGSVSTLKIQRTERGDSAVYLCASSATPNTEAFFGQGTRLTVV.

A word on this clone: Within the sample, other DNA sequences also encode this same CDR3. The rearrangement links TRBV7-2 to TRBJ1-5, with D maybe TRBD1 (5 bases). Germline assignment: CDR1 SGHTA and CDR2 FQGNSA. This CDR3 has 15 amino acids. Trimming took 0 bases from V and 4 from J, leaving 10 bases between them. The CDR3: CASSLAGGSNQPQHF. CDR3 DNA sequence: TGTGCCAGCAGCTTAGCGGGGGGGTCGAATCAGCCCCAGCATTTT.

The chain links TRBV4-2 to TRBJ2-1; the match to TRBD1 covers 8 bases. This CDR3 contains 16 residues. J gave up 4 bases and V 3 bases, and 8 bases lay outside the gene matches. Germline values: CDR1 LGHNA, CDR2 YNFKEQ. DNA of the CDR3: TGTGCCAGCAGCCAGCAATGGGACAGGACATACAATGAGCAGTTCTTC. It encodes CASSQQWDRTYNEQFF.

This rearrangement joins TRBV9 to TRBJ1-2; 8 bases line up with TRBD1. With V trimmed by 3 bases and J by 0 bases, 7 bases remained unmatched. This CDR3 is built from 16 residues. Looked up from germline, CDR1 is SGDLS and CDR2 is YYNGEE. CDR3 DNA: TGTGCCAGCAGCGAGAATACAGGGGGGGCTAACTATGGCTACACCTTC. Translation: CASSENTGGANYGYTF.

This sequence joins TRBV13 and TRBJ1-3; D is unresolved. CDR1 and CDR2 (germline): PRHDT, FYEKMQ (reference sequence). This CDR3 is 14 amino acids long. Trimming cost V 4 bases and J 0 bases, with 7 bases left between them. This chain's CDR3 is CASSSRFSGNTIYF. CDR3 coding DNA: TGTGCCAGCAGCTCCAGATTCTCTGGAAACACCATATATTTT.

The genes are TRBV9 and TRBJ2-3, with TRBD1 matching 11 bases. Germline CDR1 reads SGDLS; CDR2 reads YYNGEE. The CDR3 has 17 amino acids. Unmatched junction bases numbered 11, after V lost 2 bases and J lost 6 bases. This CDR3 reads CASSVSRTGGILDTQYF. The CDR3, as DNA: TGTGCCAGCAGCGTCTCCCGGACAGGGGGCATTTTGGATACGCAGTATTTT.

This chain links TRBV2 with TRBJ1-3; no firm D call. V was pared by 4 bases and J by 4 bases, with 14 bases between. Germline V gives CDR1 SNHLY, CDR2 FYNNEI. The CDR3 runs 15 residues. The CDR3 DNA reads TGTGCCAGCAGTGGGGCGGGGTACGCCGGAAACACCATATATTTT. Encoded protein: CASSGAGYAGNTIYF. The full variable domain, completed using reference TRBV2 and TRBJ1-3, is EPEVTQTPSHQVTQMGQEVILRCVPISNHLYFYWYRQILGQKVEFLVSFYNNEISEKSEIFDDQFSVERPDGSNFTLKIRSTKLEDSAMYFCASSGAGYAGNTIYFGEGSWLTVV.

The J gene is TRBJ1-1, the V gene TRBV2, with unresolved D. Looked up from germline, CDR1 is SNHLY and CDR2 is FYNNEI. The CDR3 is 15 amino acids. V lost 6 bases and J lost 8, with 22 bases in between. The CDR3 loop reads CASSEGPIPGREAFF. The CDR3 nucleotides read TGTGCCAGCAGCGAGGGCCCGATCCCTGGGCGGGAAGCTTTCTTT.

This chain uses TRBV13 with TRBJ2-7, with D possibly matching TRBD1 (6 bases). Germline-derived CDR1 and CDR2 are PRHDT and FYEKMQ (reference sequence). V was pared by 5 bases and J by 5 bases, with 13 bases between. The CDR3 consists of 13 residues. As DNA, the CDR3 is TGTGCCAGCAGCAGTGTCAGGGGAGACGAGCAGTACTTC. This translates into CASSSVRGDEQYF.

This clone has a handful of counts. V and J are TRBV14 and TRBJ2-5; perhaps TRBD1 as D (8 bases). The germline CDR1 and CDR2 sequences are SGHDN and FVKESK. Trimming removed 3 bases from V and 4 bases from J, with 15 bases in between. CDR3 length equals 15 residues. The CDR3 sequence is CASSQQQGEGETQYF. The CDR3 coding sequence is TGTGCCAGCAGCCAGCAACAGGGGGAGGGAGAGACCCAGTACTTC.

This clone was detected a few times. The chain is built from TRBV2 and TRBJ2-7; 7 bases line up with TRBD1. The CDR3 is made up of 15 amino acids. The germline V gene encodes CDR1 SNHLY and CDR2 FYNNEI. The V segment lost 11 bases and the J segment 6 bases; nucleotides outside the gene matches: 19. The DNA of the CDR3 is TGTGCCCTCGGAGCAGAGGGACAGTCTGAGGGCGAGCAGTACTTC. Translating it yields CALGAEGQSEGEQYF. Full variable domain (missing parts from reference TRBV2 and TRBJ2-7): EPEVTQTPSHQVTQMGQEVILRCVPISNHLYFYWYRQILGQKVEFLVSFYNNEISEKSEIFDDQFSVERPDGSNFTLKIRSTKLEDSAMYFCALGAEGQSEGEQYFGPGTRLTVT.

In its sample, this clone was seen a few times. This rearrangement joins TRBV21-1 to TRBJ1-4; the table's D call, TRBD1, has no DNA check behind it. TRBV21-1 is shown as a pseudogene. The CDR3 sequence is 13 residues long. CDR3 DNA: TGTGCCAGCAGCAAAGTTGACAGGGGAAAACTGTTTTTT. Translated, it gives CASSKVDRGKLFF.